This entry describes one T cell receptor (beta chain). Its matching antigen is unknown. Expressed TCRB transcripts were sequenced because the isolated RNA had all been reverse transcribed beforehand. TCRdb's copy holds only in-frame clones and misses some; the assay was immunoSEQ multiplex PCR. The sample has hundreds of thousands of clones, roughly 12% seen once. This sample stems from a study of beta chain features in type 1 diabetes. Study-level information: The patients were much like the healthy donors in age, gender and cell yields. Under 140,000,000 sorted cells were examined across all samples. Whole-study results and caveats: Naive, central memory and Treg TCRB repertoires appeared more alike in patients than in healthy donors.

The sequence came from a man aged 18 to 35 in good health. Sequenced sample: naive CD4+ T cells from blood.

CDR3: CASSDLRTGAQYF. In DNA, the CDR3 is TGTGCCAGCAGTGATCTGAGGACAGGGGCGCAGTATTTT. This rearrangement joins TRBV2 to TRBJ2-3, with 9 bases aligning to TRBD1. V dropped 3 bases and J dropped 10; count of bases not matched to a gene: 5. The CDR3 is 13 residues long. Germline assignment: CDR1 SNHLY and CDR2 FYNNEI.